These T cell receptor beta chains were read from a single sample in a study of cytotoxic CD8 clonotypes in ibrutinib-treated CLL. TCRdb's copy holds only in-frame clones and misses some; the assay was immunoSEQ multiplex PCR. The sample shows about 160,000 clones, roughly four fifths of them seen only once. The sample here was PBMCs, taken after 12 months of ibrutinib treatment. These receptors were obtained from a human donor with chronic lymphocytic leukemia. The CDR3 runs from the conserved cysteine through the conserved F or W. Fields, in order: V gene, D gene, clone size, J gene, CDR3 DNA, CDR3 protein. D genes are given only for firm matches. Clone size is shown for a subset of rows, as once, few, many or a class of expanded clone.

V: TRBV28; D: TRBD1; size: .; J: TRBJ1-1; DNA: TGTGCCAGCAGTGACCCGGCCCCTCCTTCTGGACAGGCCCTTAGGACTGAAGCTTTCTTT; CDR3: CASSDPAPPSGQALRTEAFF
V: TRBV19; D: TRBD1; size: .; J: TRBJ1-2; DNA: TGTGCCAGTAGTCCCGCGCCGGTGGGACAGGTCTATGGCTACACCTTC; CDR3: CASSPAPVGQVYGYTF
V: TRBV19; D: .; size: .; J: TRBJ1-2; DNA: TGTGCCAGTAGTCGGGAGGGCCATGGCTACACCTTC; CDR3: CASSREGHGYTF
V: TRBV7-3; D: .; size: few; J: TRBJ1-2; DNA: TGTGCCAGCAGCCCCGACAGTAGCTCCAACTATGGCTACACCTTC; CDR3: CASSPDSSSNYGYTF
V: TRBV6-6; D: .; size: .; J: TRBJ2-7; DNA: TGTGCCAGCGGCTCGAGGGGCCCCCACGAGCAGTACTTC; CDR3: CASGSRGPHEQYF
V: TRBV4-2; D: .; size: .; J: TRBJ1-2; DNA: TGTGCCAGCAGCACCCGCCGGGGGCCTGGTAGCCGTGGCTACACCTTC; CDR3: CASSTRRGPGSRGYTF
V: TRBV21-1; D: .; size: .; J: TRBJ1-5; DNA: TGTGCCAGCAGCAAAGCGCTTATTGAGGGGAAGGGCAATCAGCCCCAGCATTTT; CDR3: CASSKALIEGKGNQPQHF
V: TRBV19; D: .; size: .; J: TRBJ2-7; DNA: TGTGCCAGTAGTATATATCAGGGATGGGACGAGCAGTACTTC; CDR3: CASSIYQGWDEQYF
V: TRBV19; D: TRBD2; size: .; J: TRBJ2-7; DNA: TGTGCCAGTAGTAAGGAGGTCGGGAGGAGCTCCTACGAGCAGTACTTC; CDR3: CASSKEVGRSSYEQYF
V: TRBV5-1; D: .; size: .; J: TRBJ2-5; DNA: TGCGCCAGCAGCTTGGGCAGTTCCCAAGAGACCCAGTACTTC; CDR3: CASSLGSSQETQYF
V: TRBV6-5; D: .; size: .; J: TRBJ1-1; DNA: TGTGCCAGCCGTGCGATGGTCACTGAAGCTTTCTTT; CDR3: CASRAMVTEAFF
V: TRBV6-6; D: .; size: .; J: TRBJ2-7; DNA: TGTGCCAGTGCCGGGACCTACGAGCAGTACTTC; CDR3: CASAGTYEQYF
V: TRBV4-2; D: TRBD1; size: .; J: TRBJ2-7; DNA: TGTGCCAGCAGCCAAGATTGGCAGGGGGCTTTCTACGAGCAGTACTTC; CDR3: CASSQDWQGAFYEQYF
V: TRBV7-7; D: .; size: .; J: TRBJ2-3; DNA: TGTGCTAGCAGCTTAGACTACACAGATACGCAGTATTTT; CDR3: CASSLDYTDTQYF
V: TRBV6-5; D: TRBD1; size: .; J: TRBJ2-1; DNA: TGTGCCAGCAGTAGACGGGACAGGGTTGTCAATGAGCAGTTCTTC; CDR3: CASSRRDRVVNEQFF